This T cell receptor (beta chain) derives from a study of CD8 T cells in ankylosing spondylitis (dated by TCRdb to between 2016 and 2019). Regarding the research as a whole: To find TCR variants linked to disease, the study profiled T cell receptor beta repertoires in ankylosing spondylitis patients and healthy donors. In total, the full study cohort was made up of roughly 110 healthy donors and 25 ankylosing spondylitis patients. Peripheral blood was sampled, and synovial fluid was also collected from ankylosing spondylitis patients. What the research found in general, with its limitations: The disease-linked clones were reported to be significantly enriched in matched synovial fluid samples from ankylosing spondylitis patients. Some of the motif variants had been reported before in the synovial fluid and blood of reactive arthritis patients, a finding that suggests common disease-initiation mechanisms. The disease-linked clones showed a CD8+ phenotype and occurred at relatively low frequencies in peripheral blood. A TCR beta motif made up of several highly homologous amino acid variants appeared to be characteristic of blood from ankylosing spondylitis patients.

This clonotype has more than one count but fewer than ten. Its antigen has not been determined. No much larger clone exists at a distance of one base, and base qualities are not known. From a lookup of the germline V gene, CDR1 and CDR2 are SGDLS and YYNGEE. Relative to germline, V is 4 bases shorter and J is 2 bases shorter, with 16 bases between their ends. The CDR3 goes from the cysteine to the phenylalanine over 16 residues. The entry retains the CDR3 DNA only, 48 bases that are in frame from base 1. These reads were obtained on an Illumina HiSeq 2500. TCR beta libraries were prepared by quantitative 5'-RACE with molecular barcodes. The original methods were these. A new computational method, built on a probabilistic model of VDJ rearrangement, was used to identify disease-linked TCR variants. TCRdb reprocessed the public reads (quality trimming at Q25 with fastp, clone calling with MiXCR) and kept in-frame beta chains. When rows share a CDR3 protein, they turn into one entry using the most common DNA and genes. These V and J calls rely on TCRdb rather than the paper's analysis. The sample table holds about 340,000 distinct CDR3 sequences, of which about 20% were seen once. The ten largest clonotypes hold about an eighth of the sample.

Rearrangement joined TRBV9 to TRBJ1-5, and the D gene may be TRBD1, 5 bases matching. This receptor was obtained from a male donor with ankylosing spondylitis or in good health (not recorded which). The sequenced sample was blood, either unsorted or a sorted T cell fraction (not recorded which). The CDR3 is CASSTLIDSRNQPQHF. The bases are TGTGCCAGCAGCACCCTGATAGACAGCCGCAATCAGCCCCAGCATTTT.